This TCR beta chain was profiled in a study of cytomegalovirus exposure and HLA in healthy donors (dated by TCRdb to between 2016 and 2019). Background on the whole study: According to a later analysis, one platform produced both the roughly 110 validation repertoires and the approximately 600 repertoires of the first cohort. The aim of the study was to test whether cataloging public T cell receptors could identify signatures of past pathogen exposure. In addition to the first cohort of 650 to 750 subjects, a separate validation cohort of 100 to 150 different subjects was used. The study combined high-throughput TCR immunosequencing, statistical association of individual TCRs with disease status, and machine learning to predict cytomegalovirus infection status. Beyond this particular receptor, the publication reports: The classifier was reported to diagnose cytomegalovirus status with high specificity and sensitivity in both the original and validation cohorts. The authors suggested that the approach could potentially be generalized to other disease states and immunological phenotypes. Across donors, most TCR sequences were observed very rarely, whereas some public TCRs were present in many individuals. In a later analysis, TCRs clustered in the first cohort were found to also tend to co-occur in the 130 or so validation repertoires, with 90% to 95% of cluster scores above 0. A total of fewer than 200 TCR beta chains were listed by the study as associated with cytomegalovirus. A few of the identified cytomegalovirus-associated TCR beta chains were confirmed in vitro to be specific for cytomegalovirus antigens. A later analysis lacked HLA typing for the validation cohort, so it scored co-occurrence in that cohort across all 120 or so repertoires.

V sheds 3 bases and J sheds 7 bases, leaving 15 bases between their ends. The CDR3, cysteine through phenylalanine, is 15 amino acids long. CDR3 DNA is the only sequence kept; it has 45 bases, read in frame from the first base. CDR1 and CDR2 are read off the germline V gene (reference sequence) as LNHDA and SQIVND. The donors belonged to the validation cohort of about 120 subjects, which was separate from the roughly 700-subject first cohort. Libraries were constructed by the immunoSEQ multiplex PCR assay. In the authors' own workflow: A statistical classification framework was built for diagnosing cytomegalovirus status from the catalog of TCR beta chain sequences. Here the immuneACCESS table is served through TCRdb, limited to in-frame sequences with V and J called. Missing clones are a known gap in these copies; in checked studies unresolved V genes cover under half, and the rest lacks a known reason. V and J calls and clone size are copied from that table; D and trimming were computed from the DNA. The sample includes approximately 46,000 clones, with over 85% observed a single time. Of the sample, more than 2% falls within the top ten clones.

Comment on this clone: The antigen this receptor binds is unknown. One base away there is no much larger clone; base qualities are not given.

This TCR derives from a woman aged 18 to 35 in good health and CMV-seronegative. The chain is made from TRBV19 and TRBJ1-4; D gene: possibly TRBD1, on 6 matching bases. Sequenced: PBMCs. CDR3 region: CASSIALLGGEKLFF. The DNA sequence is given as TGTGCCAGTAGTATCGCCCTCCTAGGGGGTGAAAAACTGTTTTTT. Beyond the CDR3, the reference TRBV19 and TRBJ1-4 genes provide the residues; the full variable domain reads: DGGITQSPKYLFRKEGQNVTLSCEQNLNHDAMYWYRQDPGQGLRLIYYSQIVNDFQKGDIAEGYSVSREKKESFPLTVTSAQKNPTAFYLCASSIALLGGEKLFFGSGTQLSVL.